This section outlines one TCR beta chain sequence together with its context. The antigen is unknown. The germline V gene has CDR1 SGDLS and CDR2 YYNGEE. V dropped 4 bases and J dropped 5 bases, with 14 bases sitting between them. CDR3 length equals 14 residues. The table came from immunoSEQ multiplex PCR; TCRdb's copy has only in-frame clones and leaves some out. The sample yields a few hundred thousand clones, roughly 90% seen once. The sample originates from a study of cytomegalovirus exposure and HLA in healthy donors. The donors were members of the 120-subject validation cohort (separate from the approximately 730-subject first cohort). Study-wide findings and caveats: Investigators reported under 200 TCR beta chains as tied to cytomegalovirus. Reported performance of the classifier showed diagnosis of cytomegalovirus status with high specificity and sensitivity. In vitro confirmation showed three CMV-associated chains to be CMV antigen specific.

The sequence derives from a woman aged 18-35 years in good health and CMV-seronegative. The sample taken for sequencing was PBMCs. The rearrangement joins TRBV9 to TRBJ2-3, with D perhaps TRBD2 (7 bases). The CDR3 reads CASSLKGGGDTQYF. CDR3 DNA: TGTGCCAGCAGCCTCAAGGGGGGGGGAGATACGCAGTATTTT.